This T cell receptor (beta chain) was profiled in a study of T cell changes during pregnancy in multiple sclerosis (dated by TCRdb to about 2019). Regarding the complete study: The study looked at changes in the T cell repertoire across pregnancy in women with multiple sclerosis.

Between the V and J ends, shortened by 5 bases and 2 bases respectively, the junction contains 13 bases. The cysteine opens and the phenylalanine closes a CDR3 of 15 amino acids. The retained sequence is limited to the CDR3, 45 bases, with the frame set at the first base. CDR1 and CDR2, per the germline V gene, are SGHAT and FQNNGV. Note on this clone: Its recognized antigen is unknown. Within one base of it there is no much larger clone, and no base qualities were kept.

To prepare the library, the immunoSEQ multiplex PCR assay was applied. This immuneACCESS table, as held by TCRdb, lists in-frame sequences with V and J called but not all clones. Of the missing ones, under half trace to an unresolved V gene in checked studies; the others have no known cause. In all, the sample holds about 76,000 clones, and roughly 93% of those were seen once. Of the sample, under 3% is held by the ten largest clones. The TCR comes from a female donor with multiple sclerosis, enrolled in a pregnancy study. The sequenced sample was peripheral blood, obtained in the second trimester of pregnancy. The rearrangement joined TRBV11-2 to TRBJ1-3; matching of 5 bases hints at TRBD1 as the D gene. The sequenced DNA: TGTGCCAGCAGCCCCGGACAATCCACTGGAAACACCATATATTTT. Translated, it gives CASSPGQSTGNTIYF.